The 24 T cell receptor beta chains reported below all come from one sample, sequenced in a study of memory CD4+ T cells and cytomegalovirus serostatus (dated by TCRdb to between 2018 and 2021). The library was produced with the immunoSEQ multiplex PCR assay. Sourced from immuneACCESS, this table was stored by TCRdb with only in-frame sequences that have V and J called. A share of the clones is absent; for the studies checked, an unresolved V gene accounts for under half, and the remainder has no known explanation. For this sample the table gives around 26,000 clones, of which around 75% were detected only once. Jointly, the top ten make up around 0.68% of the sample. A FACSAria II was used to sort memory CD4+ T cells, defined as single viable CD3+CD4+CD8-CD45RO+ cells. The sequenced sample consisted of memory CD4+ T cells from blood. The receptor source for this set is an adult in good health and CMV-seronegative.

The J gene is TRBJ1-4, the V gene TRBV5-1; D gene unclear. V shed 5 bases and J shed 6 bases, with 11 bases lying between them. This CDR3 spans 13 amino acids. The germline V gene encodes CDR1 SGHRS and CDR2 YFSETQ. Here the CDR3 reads CASRNGLDEKLFF. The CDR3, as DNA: TGCGCCAGCAGGAATGGCCTGGATGAAAAACTGTTTTTT. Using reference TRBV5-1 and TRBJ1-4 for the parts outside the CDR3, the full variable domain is KAGVTQTPRYLIKTRGQQVTLSCSPISGHRSVSWYQQTPGQGLQFLFEYFSETQRNKGNFPGRFSGRQFSNSRSEMNVSTLELGDSALYLCASRNGLDEKLFFGSGTQLSVL.

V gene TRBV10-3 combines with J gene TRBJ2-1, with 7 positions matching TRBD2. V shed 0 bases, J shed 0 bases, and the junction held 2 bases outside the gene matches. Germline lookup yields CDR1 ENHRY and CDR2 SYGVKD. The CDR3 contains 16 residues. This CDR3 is CAISESGGSSYNEQFF. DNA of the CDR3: TGTGCCATCAGTGAGTCGGGCGGGAGCTCCTACAATGAGCAGTTCTTC.

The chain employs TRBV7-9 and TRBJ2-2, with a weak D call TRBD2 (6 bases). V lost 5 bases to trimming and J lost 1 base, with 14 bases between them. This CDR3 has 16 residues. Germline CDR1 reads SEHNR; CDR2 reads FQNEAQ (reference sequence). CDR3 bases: TGTGCCAGCAGCGCGGGACTTTTCATGAACACCGGGGAGCTGTTTTTT. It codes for CASSAGLFMNTGELFF.

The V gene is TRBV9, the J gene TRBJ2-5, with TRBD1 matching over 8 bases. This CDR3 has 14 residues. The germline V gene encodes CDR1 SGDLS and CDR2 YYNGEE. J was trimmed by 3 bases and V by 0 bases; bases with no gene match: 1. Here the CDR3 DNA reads TGTGCCAGCAGCGTAGAGGGACAGGAAGAGACCCAGTACTTC. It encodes CASSVEGQEETQYF.

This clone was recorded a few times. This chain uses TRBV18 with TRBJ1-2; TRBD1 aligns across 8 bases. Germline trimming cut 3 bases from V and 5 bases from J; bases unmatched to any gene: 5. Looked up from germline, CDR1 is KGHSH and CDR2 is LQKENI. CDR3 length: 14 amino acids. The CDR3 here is CASSPGTGDYGYTF. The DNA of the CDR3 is TGTGCCAGCTCACCTGGGACAGGCGATTATGGCTACACCTTC.

The CDR3 spells CASSIDHRGRNTEAFF. The CDR3 bases are TGTGCCAGTAGTATAGACCATCGGGGGAGGAACACTGAAGCTTTCTTT. The chain carries TRBV19 and TRBJ1-1; D possibly corresponds to TRBD1 (5 bases). The ends were cut back, 0 bases at V and 1 base at J, with 12 bases in the middle. Germline V gene lookup returns CDR1 LNHDA and CDR2 SQIVND (reference sequence). The CDR3 totals 16 residues.

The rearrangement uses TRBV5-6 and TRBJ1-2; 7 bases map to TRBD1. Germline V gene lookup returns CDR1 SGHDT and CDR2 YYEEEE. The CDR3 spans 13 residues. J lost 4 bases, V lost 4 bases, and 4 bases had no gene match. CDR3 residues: CASSDDRVYGYTF. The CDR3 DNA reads TGTGCCAGCAGCGACGACAGGGTCTATGGCTACACCTTC. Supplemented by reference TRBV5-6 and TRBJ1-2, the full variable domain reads DAGVTQSPTHLIKTRGQQVTLRCSPKSGHDTVSWYQQALGQGPQFIFQYYEEEERQRGNFPDRFSGHQFPNYSSELNVNALLLGDSALYLCASSDDRVYGYTFGSGTRLTVV.

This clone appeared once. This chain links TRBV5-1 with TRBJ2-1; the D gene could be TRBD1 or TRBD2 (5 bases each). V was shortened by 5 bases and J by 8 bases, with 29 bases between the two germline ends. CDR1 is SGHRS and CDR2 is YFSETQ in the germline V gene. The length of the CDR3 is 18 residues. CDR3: CASRPGSIRAMRSDEQFF. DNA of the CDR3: TGCGCCAGCAGACCGGGGTCGATCAGGGCTATGAGGAGCGATGAGCAGTTCTTC. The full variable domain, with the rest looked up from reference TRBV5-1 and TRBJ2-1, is KAGVTQTPRYLIKTRGQQVTLSCSPISGHRSVSWYQQTPGQGLQFLFEYFSETQRNKGNFPGRFSGRQFSNSRSEMNVSTLELGDSALYLCASRPGSIRAMRSDEQFFGPGTRLTVL.

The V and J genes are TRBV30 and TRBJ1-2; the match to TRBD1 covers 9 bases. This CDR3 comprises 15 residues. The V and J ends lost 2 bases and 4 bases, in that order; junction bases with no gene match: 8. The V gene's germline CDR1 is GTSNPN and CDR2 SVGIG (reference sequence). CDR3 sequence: CAWSLLGQGGYGYTF. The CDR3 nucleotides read TGTGCCTGGAGTTTACTGGGACAGGGCGGCTATGGCTACACCTTC.

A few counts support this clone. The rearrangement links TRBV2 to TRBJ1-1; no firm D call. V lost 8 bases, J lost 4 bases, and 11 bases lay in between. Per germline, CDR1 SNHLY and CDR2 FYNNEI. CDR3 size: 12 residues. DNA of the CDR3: TGTGCCAGCGGAAGGATGGGCACTGAAGCTTTCTTT. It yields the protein CASGRMGTEAFF.

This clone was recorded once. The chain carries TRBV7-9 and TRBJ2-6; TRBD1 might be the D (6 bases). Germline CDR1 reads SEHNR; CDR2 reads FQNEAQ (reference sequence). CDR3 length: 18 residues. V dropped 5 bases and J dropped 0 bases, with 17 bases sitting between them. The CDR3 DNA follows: TGTGCCAGCAGCCCAGCGACAGGACGATCCTCTGGGGCCAACGTCCTGACTTTC. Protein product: CASSPATGRSSGANVLTF.

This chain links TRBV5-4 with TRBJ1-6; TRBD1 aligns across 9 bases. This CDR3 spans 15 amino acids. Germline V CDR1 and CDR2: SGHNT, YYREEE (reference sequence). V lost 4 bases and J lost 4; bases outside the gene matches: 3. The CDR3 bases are TGTGCCAGCAGCGAAGGACAGGGGTATAATTCACCCCTCCACTTT. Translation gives CASSEGQGYNSPLHF.

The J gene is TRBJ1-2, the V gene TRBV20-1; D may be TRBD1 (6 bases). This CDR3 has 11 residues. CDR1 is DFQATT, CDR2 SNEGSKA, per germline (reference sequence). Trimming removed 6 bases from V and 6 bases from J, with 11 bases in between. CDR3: CSAANRDGYTF. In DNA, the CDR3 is TGCAGTGCCGCCAACAGGGATGGCTACACCTTC.

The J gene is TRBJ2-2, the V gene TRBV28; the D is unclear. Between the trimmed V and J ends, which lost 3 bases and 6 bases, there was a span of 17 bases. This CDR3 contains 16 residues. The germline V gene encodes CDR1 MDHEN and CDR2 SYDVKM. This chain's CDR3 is CASSFENYLVAGELFF. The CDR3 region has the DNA TGTGCCAGCAGTTTCGAAAACTATCTTGTAGCCGGGGAGCTGTTTTTT.

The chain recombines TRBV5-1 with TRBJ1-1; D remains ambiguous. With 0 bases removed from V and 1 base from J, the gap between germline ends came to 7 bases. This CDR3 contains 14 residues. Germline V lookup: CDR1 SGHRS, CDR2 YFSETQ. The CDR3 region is CASSLGHGNTEAFF. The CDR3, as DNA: TGCGCCAGCAGCTTGGGCCACGGGAACACTGAAGCTTTCTTT.

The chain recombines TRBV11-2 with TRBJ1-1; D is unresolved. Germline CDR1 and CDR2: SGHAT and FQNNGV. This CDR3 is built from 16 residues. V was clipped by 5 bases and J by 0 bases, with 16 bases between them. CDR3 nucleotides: TGTGCCAGCAGCGGCGCCGATGGCGAAATGAACACTGAAGCTTTCTTT. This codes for CASSGADGEMNTEAFF. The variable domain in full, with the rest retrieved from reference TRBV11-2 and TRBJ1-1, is EAGVAQSPRYKIIEKRQSVAFWCNPISGHATLYWYQQILGQGPKLLIQFQNNGVVDDSQLPKDRFSAERLKGVDSTLKIQPAKLEDSAVYLCASSGADGEMNTEAFFGQGTRLTVV.

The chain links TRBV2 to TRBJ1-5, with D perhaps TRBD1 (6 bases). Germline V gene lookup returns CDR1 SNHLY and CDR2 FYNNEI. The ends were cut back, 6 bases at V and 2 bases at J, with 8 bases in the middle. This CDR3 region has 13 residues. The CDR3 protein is CASRGGGNQPQHF. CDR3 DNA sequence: TGTGCCAGCAGAGGGGGGGGCAATCAGCCCCAGCATTTT. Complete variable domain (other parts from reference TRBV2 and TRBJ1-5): EPEVTQTPSHQVTQMGQEVILRCVPISNHLYFYWYRQILGQKVEFLVSFYNNEISEKSEIFDDQFSVERPDGSNFTLKIRSTKLEDSAMYFCASRGGGNQPQHFGDGTRLSIL.

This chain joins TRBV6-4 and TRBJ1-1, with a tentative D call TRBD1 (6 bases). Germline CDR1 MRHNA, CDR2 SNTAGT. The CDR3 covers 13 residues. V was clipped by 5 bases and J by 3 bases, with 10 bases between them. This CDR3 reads CASSYREDTEAFF. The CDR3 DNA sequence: TGTGCCAGCAGTTACAGGGAGGACACTGAAGCTTTCTTT.

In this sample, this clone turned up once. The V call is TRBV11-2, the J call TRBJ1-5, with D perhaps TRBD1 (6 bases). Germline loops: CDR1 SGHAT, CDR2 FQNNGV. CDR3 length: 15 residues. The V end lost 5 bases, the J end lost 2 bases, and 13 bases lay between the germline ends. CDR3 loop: CASSRSPGGNQPQHF. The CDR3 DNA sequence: TGTGCCAGCAGCAGGAGTCCAGGGGGCAATCAGCCCCAGCATTTT.

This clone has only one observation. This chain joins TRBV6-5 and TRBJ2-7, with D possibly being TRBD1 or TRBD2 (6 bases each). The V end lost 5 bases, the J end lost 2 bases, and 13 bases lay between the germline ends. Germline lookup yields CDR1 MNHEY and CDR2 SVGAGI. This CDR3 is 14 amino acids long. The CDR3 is CASSRQEGAYEQYF. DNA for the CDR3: TGTGCCAGCAGTAGACAGGAGGGGGCCTACGAGCAGTACTTC.

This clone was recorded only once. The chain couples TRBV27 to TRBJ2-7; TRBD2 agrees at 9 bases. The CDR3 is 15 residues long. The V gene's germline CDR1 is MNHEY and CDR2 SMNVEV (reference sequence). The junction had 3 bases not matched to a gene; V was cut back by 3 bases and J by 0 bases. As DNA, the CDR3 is TGTGCCAGCAGTTTTCGGCGGGGGGGCTCCTACGAGCAGTACTTC. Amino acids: CASSFRRGGSYEQYF.

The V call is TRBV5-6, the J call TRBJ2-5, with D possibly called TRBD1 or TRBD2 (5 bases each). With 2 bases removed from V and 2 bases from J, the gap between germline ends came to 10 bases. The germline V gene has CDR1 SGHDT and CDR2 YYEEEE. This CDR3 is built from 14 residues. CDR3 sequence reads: CASSFMGRQETQYF. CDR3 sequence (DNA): TGTGCCAGCAGCTTCATGGGACGGCAAGAGACCCAGTACTTC.

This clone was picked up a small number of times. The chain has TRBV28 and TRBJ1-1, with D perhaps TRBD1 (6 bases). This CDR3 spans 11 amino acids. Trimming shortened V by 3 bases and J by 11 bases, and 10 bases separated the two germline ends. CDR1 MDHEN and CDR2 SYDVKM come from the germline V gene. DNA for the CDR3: TGTGCCAGCAGTTTTGAGGGGGAGGCTTTCTTT. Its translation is CASSFEGEAFF.

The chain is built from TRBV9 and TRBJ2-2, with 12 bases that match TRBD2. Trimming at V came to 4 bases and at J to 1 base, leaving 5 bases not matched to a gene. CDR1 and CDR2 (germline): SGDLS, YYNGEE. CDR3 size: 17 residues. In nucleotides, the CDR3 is TGTGCCAGCAGCCTACTAGCGGGGGGCCGGAACACCGGGGAGCTGTTTTTT. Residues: CASSLLAGGRNTGELFF.